The clone carrying this T cell receptor (beta chain) has a handful of counts. The repertoire was sequenced with immunoSEQ multiplex PCR; TCRdb's copy has only in-frame clones and lacks some. The data show about 83,000 clones, 83% seen once. Deletions cut 0 bases from V and 7 bases from J, with 10 bases between. The CDR3 runs 15 residues. CDR1 is SGHVS, CDR2 FQNEAQ, per germline. This entry belongs to a study of ipilimumab plus nivolumab after autologous stem cell transplantation. About the study: The DLBCL cohort had primary refractory and relapsed disease, with 18-month progression-free survival of approximately 83% and 30%.

Dosing: nivolumab 3 mg/kg IV, weeks 1, 4, 7, 10, then every two weeks to week 26. Sequenced material: PBMCs, taken in a trial of ipilimumab plus nivolumab as post-transplant consolidation. The TCR originated in a male donor with diffuse large B-cell lymphoma. This chain joins TRBV7-8 and TRBJ1-6; D is uncertain. CDR3 in DNA: TGTGCCAGCAGCTTAGCGTCGCCAGAGAATTCACCCCTCCACTTT. Its translation: CASSLASPENSPLHF.